This T cell receptor beta chain is drawn from a study of CD4 and CD8 cells across lung adenocarcinoma regions. This CDR3 contains 13 residues. Deletions cut 2 bases from V and 12 bases from J, with 14 bases between. From germline, CDR1 is MNHEY and CDR2 SVGAGI. In this sample, this clonotype turned up a few times. A single record per CDR3 protein comes from TCRdb applying MiXCR to the PCR reads. The sample includes some 3,700 distinct CDR3 sequences, 51% of them seen just once. The V and J genes are TRBV6-5 and TRBJ2-1; D possibly corresponds to TRBD2 (6 bases). The clonotype was recovered from a female donor with lung adenocarcinoma. The CD4 and CD8 labels of this study may be unreliable. Sequencing was performed on CD4+ T cells from the margin of a lung tumor. CDR3 in amino acids: CASSYRTGTRQFF. CDR3 coding DNA: TGTGCCAGCAGTTACCGCACCGGGACTCGGCAGTTCTTC.